Each of the 4 T cell receptor beta chains below was sequenced from the same sample in a study of T cell responses to AZD1222 COVID-19 vaccine. Sequencing used immunoSEQ multiplex PCR; TCRdb keeps in-frame clones, though not all of them. The sample consists of 100,000 to 150,000 clones, around 90% of them appearing once. The source material was peripheral blood, sampled on day 0 of AZD1222 vaccination. All receptors come from an adult in good health.

The chain is built from TRBV2 and TRBJ1-6, with D tentatively TRBD1 (5 bases). The V gene's germline CDR1 is SNHLY and CDR2 FYNNEI. CDR3 length equals 15 residues. V was shortened by 0 bases and J by 5 bases, with 8 bases between the two germline ends. CDR3 nucleotide sequence: TGTGCCAGCAGTGAAGCGGGGGAGGATAATTCACCCCTCCACTTT. Protein product: CASSEAGEDNSPLHF.

This clone was seen a handful of times. The chain has TRBV5-1 and TRBJ2-1; D gene ambiguous. The germline V gene has CDR1 SGHRS and CDR2 YFSETQ. With 1 base removed from V and 3 bases from J, the gap between germline ends came to 5 bases. The CDR3 length is 13 residues. CDR3 coding DNA: TGCGCCAGCAGCTTGAACAGCTACAATGAGCAGTTCTTC. Translation gives CASSLNSYNEQFF.

V and J are TRBV5-4 and TRBJ1-2, with 8 nucleotides matching TRBD1. The CDR3 has 16 amino acids. The germline V gene has CDR1 SGHNT and CDR2 YYREEE (reference sequence). Trimming cost V 4 bases and J 7 bases; bases outside gene matches: 15. Here the CDR3 reads CASSLQGVGLRAGYTF. The CDR3 nucleotides are TGTGCCAGCAGCCTACAGGGGGTGGGGTTAAGGGCTGGCTACACCTTC.

This clone occurred once. The chain combines TRBV29-1 with TRBJ2-1, with D hard to call. The length of the CDR3 is 13 residues. The germline V gene has CDR1 SQVTM and CDR2 ANQGSEA. Trimming shortened V by 7 bases and J by 5 bases, and 15 bases separated the two germline ends. CDR3: CSGVMVANNEQFF. CDR3 DNA sequence: TGCAGCGGAGTGATGGTAGCTAACAATGAGCAGTTCTTC.